Detailed here is one TCR beta chain. Antigen: not known. This specimen belongs to a study of T cells in narcolepsy. Notes on the study in general: HCRT-specific and TRIB2-specific autoreactive clonotypes appeared among same-patient CSF and blood CD4+ clonotypes. Blood of same and different patients, but not healthy controls, reportedly held recurring autoreactive clonotypes. Autoreactive clone sequences were missing from some blood memory CD4+ repertoires.

Sequencing used immunoSEQ multiplex PCR; TCRdb keeps in-frame clones, though not all of them. The data show some 25,000 clones, about 60% seen once. The CDR3 extends over 17 amino acids. V was cut by 3 bases and J by 0 bases, with 14 bases left in between. The germline V gene encodes CDR1 SGHVT and CDR2 SQSDAQ. Sample: memory (CD45RA-) CD4+ T cells from blood. This rearrangement joins TRBV7-4 to TRBJ1-4; D unclear. The receptor was isolated from a human donor in good health. As DNA, the CDR3 is TGTGCCAGCAGCTTTCACTTGGGAGCTGCAACTAATGAAAAACTGTTTTTT. Amino acid sequence: CASSFHLGAATNEKLFF. Full variable domain (missing parts from reference TRBV7-4 and TRBJ1-4): GAGVSQSPRYKVAKRGRDVALRCDSISGHVTLYWYRQTLGQGSEVLTYSQSDAQRDKSGRPSGRFSAERPERSVSTLKIQRTEQGDSAVYLCASSFHLGAATNEKLFFGSGTQLSVL.